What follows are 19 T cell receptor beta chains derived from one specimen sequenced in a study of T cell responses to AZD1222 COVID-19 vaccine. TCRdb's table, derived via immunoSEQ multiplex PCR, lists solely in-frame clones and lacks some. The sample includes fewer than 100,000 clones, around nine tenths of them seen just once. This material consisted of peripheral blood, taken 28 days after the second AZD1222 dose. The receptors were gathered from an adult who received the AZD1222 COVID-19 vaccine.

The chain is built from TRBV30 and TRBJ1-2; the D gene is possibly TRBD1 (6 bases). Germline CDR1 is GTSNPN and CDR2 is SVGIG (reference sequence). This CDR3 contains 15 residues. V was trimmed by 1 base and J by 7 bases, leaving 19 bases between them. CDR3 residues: CAWSASSLGAGGYTF. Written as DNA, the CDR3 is TGTGCCTGGAGTGCTAGTAGTCTGGGGGCAGGTGGCTACACCTTC.

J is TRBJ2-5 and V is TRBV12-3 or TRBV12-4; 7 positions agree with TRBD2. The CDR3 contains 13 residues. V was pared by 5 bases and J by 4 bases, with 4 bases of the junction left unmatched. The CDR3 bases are TGTGCCAGCAGTGGGGGGGACCGAGAGACCCAGTACTTC. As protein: CASSGGDRETQYF.

CDR3 loop: CASSPTGDYGYTF. CDR3 coding DNA: TGTGCCAGCAGCCCCACAGGGGACTATGGCTACACCTTC. The V and J genes are TRBV12-3 or TRBV12-4 and TRBJ1-2, with 7 bases fitting TRBD1. This CDR3 is built from 13 residues. The junction had 4 bases not matched to a gene; V was cut back by 6 bases and J by 3 bases.

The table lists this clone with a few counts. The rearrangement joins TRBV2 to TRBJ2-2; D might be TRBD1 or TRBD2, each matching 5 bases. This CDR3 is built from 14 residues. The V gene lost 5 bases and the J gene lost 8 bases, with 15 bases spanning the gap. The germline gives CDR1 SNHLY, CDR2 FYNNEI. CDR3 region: CASSPGMGPGELFF. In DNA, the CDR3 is TGTGCCAGCAGTCCCGGGATGGGGCCGGGGGAGCTGTTTTTT.

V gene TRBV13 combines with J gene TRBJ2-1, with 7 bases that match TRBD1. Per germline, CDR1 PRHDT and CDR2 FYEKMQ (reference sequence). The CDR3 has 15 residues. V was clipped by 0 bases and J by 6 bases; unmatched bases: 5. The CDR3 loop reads CASSLGRSGGNEQFF. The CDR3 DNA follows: TGTGCCAGCAGCTTAGGACGTTCAGGGGGCAATGAGCAGTTCTTC.

The CDR3 coding sequence is TGTGCCAGCAGTGGGGGCGTACCATATAGTTATGGCTACACCTTC. Protein sequence: CASSGGVPYSYGYTF. The gene calls are TRBV25-1 and TRBJ1-2; D may be TRBD1 (5 bases). This CDR3 has 15 amino acids. V was shortened by 4 bases and J by 5 bases, with 17 bases between the two germline ends. Germline V gene sequence: CDR1 MGHDK, CDR2 SYGVNS.

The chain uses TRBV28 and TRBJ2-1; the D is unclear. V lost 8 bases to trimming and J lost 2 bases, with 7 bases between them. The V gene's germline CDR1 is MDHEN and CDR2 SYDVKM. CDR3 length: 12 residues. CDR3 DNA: TGTGCCAGCCACAGTCCCTACAATGAGCAGTTCTTC. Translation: CASHSPYNEQFF. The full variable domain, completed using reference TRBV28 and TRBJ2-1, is DVKVTQSSRYLVKRTGEKVFLECVQDMDHENMFWYRQDPGLGLRLIYFSYDVKMKEKGDIPEGYSVSREKKERFSLILESASTNQTSMYLCASHSPYNEQFFGPGTRLTVL.

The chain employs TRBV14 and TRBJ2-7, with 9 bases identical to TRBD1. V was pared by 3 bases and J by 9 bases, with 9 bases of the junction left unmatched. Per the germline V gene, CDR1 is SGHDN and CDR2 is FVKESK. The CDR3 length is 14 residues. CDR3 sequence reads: CASSQEDRGSGQYF. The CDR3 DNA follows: TGTGCCAGCAGCCAGGAGGACAGGGGAAGCGGGCAGTACTTC. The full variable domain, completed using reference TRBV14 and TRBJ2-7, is EAGVTQFPSHSVIEKGQTVTLRCDPISGHDNLYWYRRVMGKEIKFLLHFVKESKQDESGMPNNRFLAERTGGTYSTLKVQPAELEDSGVYFCASSQEDRGSGQYFGPGTRLTVT.

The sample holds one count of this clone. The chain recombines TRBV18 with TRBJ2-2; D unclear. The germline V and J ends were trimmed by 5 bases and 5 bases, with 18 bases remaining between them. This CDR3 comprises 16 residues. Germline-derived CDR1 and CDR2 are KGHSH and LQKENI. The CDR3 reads CASSTTGAWKTGELFF. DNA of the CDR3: TGTGCCAGCTCAACCACCGGTGCGTGGAAGACCGGGGAGCTGTTTTTT.

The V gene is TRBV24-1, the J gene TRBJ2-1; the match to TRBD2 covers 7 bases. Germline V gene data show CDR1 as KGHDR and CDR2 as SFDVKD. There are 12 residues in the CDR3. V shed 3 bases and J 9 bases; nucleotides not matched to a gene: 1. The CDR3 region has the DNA TGTGCCACCAGTGATCCGGGGGGTGAGCAGTTCTTC. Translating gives CATSDPGGEQFF.

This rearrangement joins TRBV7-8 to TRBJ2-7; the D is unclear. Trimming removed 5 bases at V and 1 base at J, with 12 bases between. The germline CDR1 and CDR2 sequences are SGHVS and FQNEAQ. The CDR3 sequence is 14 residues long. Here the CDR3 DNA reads TGTGCCAGCAGCCGGGCGGTGTTTTCCTACGAGCAGTACTTC. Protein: CASSRAVFSYEQYF.

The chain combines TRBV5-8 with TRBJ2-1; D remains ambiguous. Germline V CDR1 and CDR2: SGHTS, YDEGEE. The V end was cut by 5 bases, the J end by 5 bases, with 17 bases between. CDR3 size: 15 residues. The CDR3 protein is CASRHLDIYHNEQFF. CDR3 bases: TGTGCCAGCAGGCACCTCGACATCTACCACAATGAGCAGTTCTTC. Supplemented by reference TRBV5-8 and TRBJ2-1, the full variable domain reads EAGVTQSPTHLIKTRGQQATLRCSPISGHTSVYWYQQALGLGLQFLLWYDEGEERNRGNFPPRFSGRQFPNYSSELNVNALELEDSALYLCASRHLDIYHNEQFFGPGTRLTVL.

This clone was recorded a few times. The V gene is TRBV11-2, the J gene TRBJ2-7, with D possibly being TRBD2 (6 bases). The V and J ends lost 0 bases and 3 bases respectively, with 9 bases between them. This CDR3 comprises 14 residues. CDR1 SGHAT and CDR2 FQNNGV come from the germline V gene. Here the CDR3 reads CASSLDSGVYEQYF. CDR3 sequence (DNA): TGTGCCAGCAGCTTAGATTCGGGGGTCTACGAGCAGTACTTC.

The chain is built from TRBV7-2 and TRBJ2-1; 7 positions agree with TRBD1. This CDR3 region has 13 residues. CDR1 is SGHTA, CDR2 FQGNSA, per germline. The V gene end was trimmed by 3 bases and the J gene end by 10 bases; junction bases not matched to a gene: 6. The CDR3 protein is CASSFGTDREQFF. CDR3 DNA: TGTGCCAGCAGCTTTGGGACAGATCGGGAGCAGTTCTTC.

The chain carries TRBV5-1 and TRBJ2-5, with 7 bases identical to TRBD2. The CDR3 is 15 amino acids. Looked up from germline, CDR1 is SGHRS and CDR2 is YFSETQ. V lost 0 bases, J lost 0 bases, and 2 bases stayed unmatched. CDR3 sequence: CASSLAGTNQETQYF. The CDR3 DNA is TGCGCCAGCAGCTTGGCGGGGACTAACCAAGAGACCCAGTACTTC. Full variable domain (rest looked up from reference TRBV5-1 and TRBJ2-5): KAGVTQTPRYLIKTRGQQVTLSCSPISGHRSVSWYQQTPGQGLQFLFEYFSETQRNKGNFPGRFSGRQFSNSRSEMNVSTLELGDSALYLCASSLAGTNQETQYFGPGTRLLVL.

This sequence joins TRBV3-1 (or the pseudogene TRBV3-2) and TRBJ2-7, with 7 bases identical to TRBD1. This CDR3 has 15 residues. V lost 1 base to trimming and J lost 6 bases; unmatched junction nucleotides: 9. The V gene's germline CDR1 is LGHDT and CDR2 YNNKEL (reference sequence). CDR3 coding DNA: TGTGCCAGCAGCCAAGCTGTAACAGGGGAAGCCGAGCAGTACTTC. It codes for CASSQAVTGEAEQYF.

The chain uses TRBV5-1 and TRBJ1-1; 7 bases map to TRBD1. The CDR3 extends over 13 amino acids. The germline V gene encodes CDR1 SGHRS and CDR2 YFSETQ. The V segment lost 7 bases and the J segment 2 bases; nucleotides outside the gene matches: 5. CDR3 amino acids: CASGGQTNTEAFF. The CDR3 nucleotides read TGCGCCAGCGGGGGACAGACTAACACTGAAGCTTTCTTT.

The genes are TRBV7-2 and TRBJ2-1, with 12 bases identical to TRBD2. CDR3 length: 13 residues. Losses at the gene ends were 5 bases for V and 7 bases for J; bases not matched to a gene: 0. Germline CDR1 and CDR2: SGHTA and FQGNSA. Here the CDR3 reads CASSTSGGNEQFF. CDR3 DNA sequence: TGTGCCAGCAGCACTAGCGGGGGGAATGAGCAGTTCTTC.

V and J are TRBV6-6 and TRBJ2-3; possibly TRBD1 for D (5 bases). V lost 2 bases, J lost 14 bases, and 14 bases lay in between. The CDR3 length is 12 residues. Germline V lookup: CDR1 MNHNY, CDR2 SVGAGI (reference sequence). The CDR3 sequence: CASSYGQVQGYF. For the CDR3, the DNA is TGTGCCAGCAGTTACGGGCAGGTGCAGGGGTATTTT.